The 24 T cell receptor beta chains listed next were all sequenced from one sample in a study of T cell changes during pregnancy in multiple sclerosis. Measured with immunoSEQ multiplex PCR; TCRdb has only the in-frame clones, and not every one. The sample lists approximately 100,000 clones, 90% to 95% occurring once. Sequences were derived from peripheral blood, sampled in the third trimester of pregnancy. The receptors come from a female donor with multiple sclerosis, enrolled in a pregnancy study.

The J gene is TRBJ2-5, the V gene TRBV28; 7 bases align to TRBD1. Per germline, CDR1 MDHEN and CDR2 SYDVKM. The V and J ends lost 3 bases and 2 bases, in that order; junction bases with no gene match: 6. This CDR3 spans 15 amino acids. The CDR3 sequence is CASSFTGTEQETQYF. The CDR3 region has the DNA TGTGCCAGCAGTTTTACGGGGACAGAACAAGAGACCCAGTACTTC. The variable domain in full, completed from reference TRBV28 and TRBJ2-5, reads DVKVTQSSRYLVKRTGEKVFLECVQDMDHENMFWYRQDPGLGLRLIYFSYDVKMKEKGDIPEGYSVSREKKERFSLILESASTNQTSMYLCASSFTGTEQETQYFGPGTRLLVL.

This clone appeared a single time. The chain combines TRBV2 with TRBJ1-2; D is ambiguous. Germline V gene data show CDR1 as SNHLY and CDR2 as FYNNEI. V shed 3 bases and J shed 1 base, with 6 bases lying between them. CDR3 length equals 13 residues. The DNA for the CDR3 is TGTGCCAGCAGTGAGAGGAGTAACTATGGCTACACCTTC. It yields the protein CASSERSNYGYTF.

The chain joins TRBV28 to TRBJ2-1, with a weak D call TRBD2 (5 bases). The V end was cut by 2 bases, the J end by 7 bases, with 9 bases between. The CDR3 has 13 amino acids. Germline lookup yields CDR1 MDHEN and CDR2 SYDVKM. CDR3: CASSLPVANEQFF. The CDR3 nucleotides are TGTGCCAGCAGTTTACCGGTAGCGAATGAGCAGTTCTTC.

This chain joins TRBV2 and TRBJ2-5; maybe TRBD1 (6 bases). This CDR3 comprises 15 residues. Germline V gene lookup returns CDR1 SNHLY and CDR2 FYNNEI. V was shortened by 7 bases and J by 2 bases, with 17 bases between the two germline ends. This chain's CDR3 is CASTVKGVSQETQYF. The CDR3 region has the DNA TGTGCCAGCACGGTTAAGGGGGTATCACAAGAGACCCAGTACTTC.

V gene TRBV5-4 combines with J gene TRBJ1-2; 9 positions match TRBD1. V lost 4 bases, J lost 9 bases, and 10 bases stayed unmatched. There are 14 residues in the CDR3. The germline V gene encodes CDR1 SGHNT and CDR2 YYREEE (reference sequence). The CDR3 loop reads CASSPRDRAWSYTF. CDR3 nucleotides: TGTGCCAGCAGCCCGCGGGACAGGGCTTGGAGCTACACCTTC.

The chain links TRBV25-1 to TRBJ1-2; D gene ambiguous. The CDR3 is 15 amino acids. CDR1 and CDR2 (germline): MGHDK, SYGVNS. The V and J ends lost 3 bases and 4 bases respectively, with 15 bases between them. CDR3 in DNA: TGTGCCAGCAGTGATTTTGGAAAAGGGAGCTATGGCTACACCTTC. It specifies CASSDFGKGSYGYTF.

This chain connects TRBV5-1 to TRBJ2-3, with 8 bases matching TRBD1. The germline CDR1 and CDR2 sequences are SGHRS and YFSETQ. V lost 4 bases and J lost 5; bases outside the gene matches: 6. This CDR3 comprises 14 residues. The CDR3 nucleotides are TGCGCCAGCAGCCTCTCGGGGACAGGAGATACGCAGTATTTT. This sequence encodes CASSLSGTGDTQYF.

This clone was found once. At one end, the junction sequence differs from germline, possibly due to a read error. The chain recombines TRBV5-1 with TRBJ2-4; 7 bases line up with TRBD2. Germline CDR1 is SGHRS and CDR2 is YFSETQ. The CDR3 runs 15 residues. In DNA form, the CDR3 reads TGCGCCAGCAGCGTGGGACTATCTCAGTCTTCGGCCCAGTCTTTC. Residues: CASSVGLSQSSAQSF.

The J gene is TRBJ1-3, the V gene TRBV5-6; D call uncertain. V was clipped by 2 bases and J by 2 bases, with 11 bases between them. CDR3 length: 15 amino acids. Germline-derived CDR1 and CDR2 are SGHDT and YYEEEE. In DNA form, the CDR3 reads TGTGCCAGCAGCTTATCAGGCATAGCTGGAAACACCATATATTTT. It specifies CASSLSGIAGNTIYF.

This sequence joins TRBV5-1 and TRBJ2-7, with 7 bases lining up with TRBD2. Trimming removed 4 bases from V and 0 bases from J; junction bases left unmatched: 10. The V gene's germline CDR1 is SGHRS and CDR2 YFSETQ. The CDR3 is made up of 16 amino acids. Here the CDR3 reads CASSRGGTTTSYEQYF. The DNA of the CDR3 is TGCGCCAGCAGCCGTGGGGGGACTACCACCTCCTACGAGCAGTACTTC. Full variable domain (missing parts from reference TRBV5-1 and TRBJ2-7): KAGVTQTPRYLIKTRGQQVTLSCSPISGHRSVSWYQQTPGQGLQFLFEYFSETQRNKGNFPGRFSGRQFSNSRSEMNVSTLELGDSALYLCASSRGGTTTSYEQYFGPGTRLTVT.

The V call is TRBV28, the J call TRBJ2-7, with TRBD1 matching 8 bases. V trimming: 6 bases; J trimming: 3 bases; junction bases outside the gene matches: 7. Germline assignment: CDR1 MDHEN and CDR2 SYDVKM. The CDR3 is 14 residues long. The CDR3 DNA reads TGTGCCAGCAGCTACAGGGGGACAGTCTACGAGCAGTACTTC. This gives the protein CASSYRGTVYEQYF.

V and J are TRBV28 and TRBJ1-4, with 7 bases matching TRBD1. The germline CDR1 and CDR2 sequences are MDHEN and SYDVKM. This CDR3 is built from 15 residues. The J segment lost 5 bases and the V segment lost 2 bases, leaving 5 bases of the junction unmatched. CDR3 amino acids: CASSLVDRVNEKLFF. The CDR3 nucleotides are TGTGCCAGCAGTTTAGTAGACAGGGTGAATGAAAAACTGTTTTTT.

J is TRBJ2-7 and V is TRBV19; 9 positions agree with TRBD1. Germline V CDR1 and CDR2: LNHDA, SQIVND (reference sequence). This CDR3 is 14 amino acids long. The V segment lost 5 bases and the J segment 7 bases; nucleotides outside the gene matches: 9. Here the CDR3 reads CASSPGQGMGEQYF. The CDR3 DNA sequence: TGTGCCAGTAGTCCTGGACAGGGGATGGGGGAGCAGTACTTC.

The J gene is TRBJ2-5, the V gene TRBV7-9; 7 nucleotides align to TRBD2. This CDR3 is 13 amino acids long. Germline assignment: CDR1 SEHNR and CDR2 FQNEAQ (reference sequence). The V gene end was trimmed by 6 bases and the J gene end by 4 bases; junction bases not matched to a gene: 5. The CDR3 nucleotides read TGTGCCAGCAGAGAGACGGGGGGAGAGACCCAGTACTTC. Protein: CASRETGGETQYF.

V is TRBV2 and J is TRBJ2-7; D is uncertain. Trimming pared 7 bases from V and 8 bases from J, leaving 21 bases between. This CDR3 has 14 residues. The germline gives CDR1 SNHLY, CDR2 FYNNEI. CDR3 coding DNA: TGTGCCAGCAACCCCCCACCAACCCAGTTCAAGCAGTACTTC. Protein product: CASNPPPTQFKQYF.

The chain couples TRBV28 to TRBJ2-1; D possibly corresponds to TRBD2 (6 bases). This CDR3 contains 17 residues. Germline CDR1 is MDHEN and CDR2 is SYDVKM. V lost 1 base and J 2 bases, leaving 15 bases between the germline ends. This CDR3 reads CASSLLLGLTTYNEQFF. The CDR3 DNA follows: TGTGCCAGCAGTTTATTATTAGGACTAACTACCTACAATGAGCAGTTCTTC. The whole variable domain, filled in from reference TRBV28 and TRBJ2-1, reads DVKVTQSSRYLVKRTGEKVFLECVQDMDHENMFWYRQDPGLGLRLIYFSYDVKMKEKGDIPEGYSVSREKKERFSLILESASTNQTSMYLCASSLLLGLTTYNEQFFGPGTRLTVL.

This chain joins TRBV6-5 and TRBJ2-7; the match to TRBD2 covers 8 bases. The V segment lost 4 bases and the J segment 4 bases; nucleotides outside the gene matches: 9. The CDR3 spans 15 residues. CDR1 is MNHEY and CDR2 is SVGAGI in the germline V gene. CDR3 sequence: CASSSPGLGEYEQYF. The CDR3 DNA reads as TGTGCCAGCAGTTCCCCGGGACTAGGAGAATACGAGCAGTACTTC.

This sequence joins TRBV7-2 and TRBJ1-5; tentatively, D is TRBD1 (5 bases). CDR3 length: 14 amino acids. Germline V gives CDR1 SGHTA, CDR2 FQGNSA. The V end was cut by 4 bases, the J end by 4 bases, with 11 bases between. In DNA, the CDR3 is TGTGCCAGCAGCTCTCCCGCAGGGAATCAGCCCCAGCATTTT. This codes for CASSSPAGNQPQHF. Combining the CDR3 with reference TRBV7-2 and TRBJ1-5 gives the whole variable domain GAGVSQSPSNKVTEKGKDVELRCDPISGHTALYWYRQSLGQGLEFLIYFQGNSAPDKSGLPSDRFSAERTGGSVSTLTIQRTQQEDSAVYLCASSSPAGNQPQHFGDGTRLSIL.

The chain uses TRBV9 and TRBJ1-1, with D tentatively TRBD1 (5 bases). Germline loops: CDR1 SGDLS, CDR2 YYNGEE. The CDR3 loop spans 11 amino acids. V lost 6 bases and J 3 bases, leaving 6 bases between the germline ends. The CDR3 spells CASTRDTEAFF. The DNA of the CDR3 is TGTGCCAGCACCAGGGACACTGAAGCTTTCTTT.

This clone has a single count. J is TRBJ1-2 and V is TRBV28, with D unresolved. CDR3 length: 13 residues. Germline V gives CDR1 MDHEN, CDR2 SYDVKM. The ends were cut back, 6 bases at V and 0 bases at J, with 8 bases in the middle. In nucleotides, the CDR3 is TGTGCCAGCAGGCGACACCCTAACTATGGCTACACCTTC. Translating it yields CASRRHPNYGYTF.

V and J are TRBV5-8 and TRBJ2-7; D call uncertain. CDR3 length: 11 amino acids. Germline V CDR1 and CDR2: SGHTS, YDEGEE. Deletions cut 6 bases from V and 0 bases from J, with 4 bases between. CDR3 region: CASILSYEQYF. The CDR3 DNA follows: TGTGCCAGCATCCTCTCCTACGAGCAGTACTTC.

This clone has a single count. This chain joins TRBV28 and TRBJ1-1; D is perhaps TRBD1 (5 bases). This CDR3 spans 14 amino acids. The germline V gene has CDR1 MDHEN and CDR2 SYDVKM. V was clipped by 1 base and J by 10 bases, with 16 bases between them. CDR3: CASSLFGGAGSAFF. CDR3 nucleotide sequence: TGTGCCAGCAGTTTATTTGGAGGGGCCGGATCAGCTTTCTTT.

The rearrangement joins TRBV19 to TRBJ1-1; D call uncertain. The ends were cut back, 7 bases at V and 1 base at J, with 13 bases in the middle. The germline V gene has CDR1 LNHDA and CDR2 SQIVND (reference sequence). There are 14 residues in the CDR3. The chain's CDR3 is CASTLLPGNTEAFF. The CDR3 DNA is TGTGCCAGTACATTATTGCCGGGGAACACTGAAGCTTTCTTT.

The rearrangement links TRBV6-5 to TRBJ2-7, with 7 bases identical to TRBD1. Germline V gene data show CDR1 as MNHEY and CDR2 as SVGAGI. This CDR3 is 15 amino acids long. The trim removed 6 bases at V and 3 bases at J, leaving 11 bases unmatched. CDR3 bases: TGTGCCAGCAGACCCGTGGACAGGTTGAGCTACGAGCAGTACTTC. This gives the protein CASRPVDRLSYEQYF.